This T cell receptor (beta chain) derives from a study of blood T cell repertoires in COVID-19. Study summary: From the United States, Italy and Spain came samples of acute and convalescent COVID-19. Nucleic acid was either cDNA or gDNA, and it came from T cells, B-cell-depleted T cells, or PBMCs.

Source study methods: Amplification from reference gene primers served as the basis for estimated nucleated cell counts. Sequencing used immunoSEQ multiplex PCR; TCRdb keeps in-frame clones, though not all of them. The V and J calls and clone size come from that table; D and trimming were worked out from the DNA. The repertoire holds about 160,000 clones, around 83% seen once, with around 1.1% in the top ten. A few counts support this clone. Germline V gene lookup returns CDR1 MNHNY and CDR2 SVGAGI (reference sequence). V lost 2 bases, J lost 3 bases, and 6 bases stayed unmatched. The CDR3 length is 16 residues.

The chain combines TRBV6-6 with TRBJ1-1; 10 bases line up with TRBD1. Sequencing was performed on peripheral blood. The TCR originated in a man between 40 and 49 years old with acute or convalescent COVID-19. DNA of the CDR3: TGTGCCAGCAGTTACGCCCAGGACAGGGGGTACACTGAAGCTTTCTTT. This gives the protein CASSYAQDRGYTEAFF.